A single sample gave rise to the 18 T cell receptor beta chains below, sequenced in a study of Ad26.COV2.S vaccination and SARS-CoV-2 variants. Treatment: some 19 received Ad26.COV2.S at low or high dose, single or two shots; five or six received placebo; per-sample allocation not given. All samples were drawn on day 63, counting from the first vaccine or placebo injection. The data were produced by immunoSEQ multiplex PCR, yet TCRdb's version contains in-frame clones alone and is incomplete. The data contain roughly 350,000 clones, 86% of them singletons. Here the sequenced sample was peripheral blood, taken in a trial of Ad26.COV2.S vaccine versus placebo. The source is a person aged 18-60 years who received the Ad26.COV2.S COVID-19 vaccine or a placebo.

This clone was detected only once. V gene TRBV7-9 combines with J gene TRBJ2-1; D is ambiguous. This CDR3 region has 17 residues. V was clipped by 3 bases and J by 4 bases, with 19 bases between them. Looked up from germline, CDR1 is SEHNR and CDR2 is FQNEAQ (reference sequence). CDR3 region: CASSFASVPGFYNEQFF. CDR3 DNA sequence: TGTGCCAGCAGCTTCGCGTCGGTTCCCGGCTTTTACAATGAGCAGTTCTTC.

This rearrangement joins TRBV30 to TRBJ2-1, with D unresolved. The germline V and J ends were trimmed by 0 bases and 6 bases, with 3 bases remaining between them. There are 11 residues in the CDR3. Germline values: CDR1 GTSNPN, CDR2 SVGIG (reference sequence). CDR3 DNA: TGTGCCTGGAGTGTCCCCAATGAGCAGTTCTTC. It encodes CAWSVPNEQFF.

V and J are TRBV5-4 and TRBJ1-5; perhaps TRBD1 as D (6 bases). The CDR3 covers 18 residues. CDR1 is SGHNT, CDR2 YYREEE, per germline (reference sequence). V dropped 0 bases and J dropped 3 bases, with 19 bases sitting between them. The CDR3 sequence: CASSLVRGGGIINQPQHF. The CDR3 nucleotides are TGTGCCAGCAGCTTGGTGAGGGGAGGGGGAATAATCAATCAGCCCCAGCATTTT.

This chain links TRBV5-1 with TRBJ1-2; D is unresolved. The CDR3 runs to 13 residues. Germline CDR1 and CDR2: SGHRS and YFSETQ. The ends were cut back, 4 bases at V and 8 bases at J, with 15 bases in the middle. In nucleotides, the CDR3 is TGCGCCAGCAGCCGGGTTGGGGTACAAGGCTACACCTTC. It encodes CASSRVGVQGYTF.

This chain links TRBV25-1 with TRBJ1-1; D call uncertain. V lost 3 bases and J lost 2, with 7 bases in between. This CDR3 comprises 13 residues. CDR1 MGHDK and CDR2 SYGVNS come from the germline V gene. For the CDR3, the DNA is TGTGCCAGCAGTGAGAGACTTAACACTGAAGCTTTCTTT. The encoded protein is CASSERLNTEAFF.

The chain joins TRBV3-1 (or the pseudogene TRBV3-2) to TRBJ2-5; 8 positions agree with TRBD2. The germline gives CDR1 LGHDT, CDR2 YNNKEL (reference sequence). The V gene end was trimmed by 4 bases and the J gene end by 0 bases; junction bases not matched to a gene: 7. The CDR3 consists of 16 residues. CDR3 protein: CASSPTSGVYQETQYF. CDR3 in DNA: TGTGCCAGCAGCCCCACTAGCGGAGTCTACCAAGAGACCCAGTACTTC.

V gene TRBV7-9 combines with J gene TRBJ2-5; 7 positions match TRBD2. The CDR3 is 13 amino acids. CDR1 SEHNR and CDR2 FQNEAQ come from the germline V gene (reference sequence). Trimming at V came to 8 bases and at J to 5 bases, leaving 8 bases not matched to a gene. The CDR3 is CASQRGVGETQYF. The CDR3 nucleotides are TGTGCCAGCCAACGGGGGGTCGGGGAGACCCAGTACTTC.

This chain uses TRBV19 with TRBJ2-5; 7 bases are a match to TRBD1. CDR1 is LNHDA and CDR2 is SQIVND in the germline V gene (reference sequence). Trimming took 4 bases from V and 1 from J; bases not matched to a gene: 3. The CDR3 is made up of 14 amino acids. CDR3 amino acids: CASSKGQFQETQYF. The CDR3 region has the DNA TGTGCCAGTAGTAAGGGACAGTTCCAAGAGACCCAGTACTTC.

This chain joins TRBV4-3 and TRBJ1-6; D is perhaps TRBD1 (6 bases). The CDR3 is made up of 14 amino acids. Trimming cost V 4 bases and J 9 bases, with 13 bases left between them. Germline values: CDR1 LGHNA, CDR2 YSLEER. DNA of the CDR3: TGCGCCAGCAGCCCGACAGGTTTTTCTTCACCCCTCCACTTT. Its translation is CASSPTGFSSPLHF.

J is TRBJ1-2 and V is TRBV28; D is possibly TRBD1 (6 bases). The CDR3 totals 14 residues. Trimming stripped 2 bases from V and 6 bases from J, with 13 bases between. From germline, CDR1 is MDHEN and CDR2 SYDVKM. The CDR3 region has the DNA TGTGCCAGCAGTTTACACGGGGGCGCGAATGGCTACACCTTC. This codes for CASSLHGGANGYTF.

The chain uses TRBV9 and TRBJ2-2; 7 bases match TRBD2. The CDR3 is 16 residues long. J was trimmed by 4 bases and V by 1 base; bases with no gene match: 7. CDR1 SGDLS and CDR2 YYNGEE come from the germline V gene. DNA for the CDR3: TGTGCCAGCAGCGTAACGGCGGGGGAAGGCACCGGGGAGCTGTTTTTT. It yields the protein CASSVTAGEGTGELFF.

CDR3 loop: CASSQGDRSYTEAFF. Here the CDR3 DNA reads TGCGCCAGCAGCCAAGGGGACAGGTCATACACTGAAGCTTTCTTT. The chain joins TRBV4-3 to TRBJ1-1, with 8 bases fitting TRBD1. V was pared by 1 base and J by 3 bases, with 4 bases of the junction left unmatched. The CDR3 loop spans 15 amino acids. CDR1 is LGHNA and CDR2 is YSLEER in the germline V gene.

This rearrangement joins TRBV28 to TRBJ1-5; the D is unclear. CDR3 length: 14 amino acids. The V gene's germline CDR1 is MDHEN and CDR2 SYDVKM. Trimming cost V 5 bases and J 0 bases, with 8 bases left between them. The CDR3 reads CASSPHYSNQPQHF. DNA for the CDR3: TGTGCCAGCAGTCCTCACTATAGCAATCAGCCCCAGCATTTT.

V usage is TRBV7-9 and J usage is TRBJ1-2; weak D call: TRBD1 (6 bases). The germline V gene encodes CDR1 SEHNR and CDR2 FQNEAQ (reference sequence). Trimming removed 4 bases at V and 9 bases at J, with 18 bases between. The CDR3 is made up of 14 amino acids. The CDR3: CASSSRDNPQRYTF. CDR3 nucleotide sequence: TGTGCCAGCAGCTCCCGGGACAACCCTCAGCGCTACACCTTC.

V usage is TRBV28 and J usage is TRBJ2-1, with D possibly being TRBD2 (5 bases). Trimming left V 6 bases short and J 10 bases short, with 10 bases between. The CDR3 consists of 11 residues. Germline loops: CDR1 MDHEN, CDR2 SYDVKM. The CDR3 DNA sequence: TGTGCCAGCAGCCTCCAGCGGGAGCAGTTCTTC. The encoded protein is CASSLQREQFF.

This clone was seen a single time. This chain links TRBV19 with TRBJ2-7; 11 nucleotides match TRBD2. Germline loops: CDR1 LNHDA, CDR2 SQIVND (reference sequence). The ends lost 5 bases at V and 0 bases at J; junction bases unmatched: 9. The CDR3 is 17 residues long. CDR3 region: CASSWASGGSSSYEQYF. The CDR3 DNA sequence: TGTGCCAGTAGTTGGGCTAGCGGGGGGTCTAGCTCCTACGAGCAGTACTTC. The variable domain in full, completed from reference TRBV19 and TRBJ2-7, reads DGGITQSPKYLFRKEGQNVTLSCEQNLNHDAMYWYRQDPGQGLRLIYYSQIVNDFQKGDIAEGYSVSREKKESFPLTVTSAQKNPTAFYLCASSWASGGSSSYEQYFGPGTRLTVT.

V and J are TRBV6-2 or TRBV6-3 and TRBJ2-2; 8 bases fit TRBD2. Germline loops: CDR1 MNHEY, CDR2 SVGEGT. After removal of 4 bases from V and 7 bases from J, the junction contained 5 bases not matched to a gene. The CDR3 consists of 14 residues. The CDR3: CASSSVAGIGELFF. CDR3 sequence (DNA): TGTGCCAGCAGTTCAGTAGCGGGGATCGGGGAGCTGTTTTTT.

This clone occurred many times. The chain joins TRBV2 to TRBJ1-1, with TRBD1 identical over 9 bases. The ends lost 4 bases at V and 5 bases at J; junction bases unmatched: 8. The CDR3 contains 15 residues. Germline V gene sequence: CDR1 SNHLY, CDR2 FYNNEI. The CDR3 nucleotides are TGTGCCAGCAGTGGACAAAGGACAGGGGTTACTGAAGCTTTCTTT. Its translation: CASSGQRTGVTEAFF.